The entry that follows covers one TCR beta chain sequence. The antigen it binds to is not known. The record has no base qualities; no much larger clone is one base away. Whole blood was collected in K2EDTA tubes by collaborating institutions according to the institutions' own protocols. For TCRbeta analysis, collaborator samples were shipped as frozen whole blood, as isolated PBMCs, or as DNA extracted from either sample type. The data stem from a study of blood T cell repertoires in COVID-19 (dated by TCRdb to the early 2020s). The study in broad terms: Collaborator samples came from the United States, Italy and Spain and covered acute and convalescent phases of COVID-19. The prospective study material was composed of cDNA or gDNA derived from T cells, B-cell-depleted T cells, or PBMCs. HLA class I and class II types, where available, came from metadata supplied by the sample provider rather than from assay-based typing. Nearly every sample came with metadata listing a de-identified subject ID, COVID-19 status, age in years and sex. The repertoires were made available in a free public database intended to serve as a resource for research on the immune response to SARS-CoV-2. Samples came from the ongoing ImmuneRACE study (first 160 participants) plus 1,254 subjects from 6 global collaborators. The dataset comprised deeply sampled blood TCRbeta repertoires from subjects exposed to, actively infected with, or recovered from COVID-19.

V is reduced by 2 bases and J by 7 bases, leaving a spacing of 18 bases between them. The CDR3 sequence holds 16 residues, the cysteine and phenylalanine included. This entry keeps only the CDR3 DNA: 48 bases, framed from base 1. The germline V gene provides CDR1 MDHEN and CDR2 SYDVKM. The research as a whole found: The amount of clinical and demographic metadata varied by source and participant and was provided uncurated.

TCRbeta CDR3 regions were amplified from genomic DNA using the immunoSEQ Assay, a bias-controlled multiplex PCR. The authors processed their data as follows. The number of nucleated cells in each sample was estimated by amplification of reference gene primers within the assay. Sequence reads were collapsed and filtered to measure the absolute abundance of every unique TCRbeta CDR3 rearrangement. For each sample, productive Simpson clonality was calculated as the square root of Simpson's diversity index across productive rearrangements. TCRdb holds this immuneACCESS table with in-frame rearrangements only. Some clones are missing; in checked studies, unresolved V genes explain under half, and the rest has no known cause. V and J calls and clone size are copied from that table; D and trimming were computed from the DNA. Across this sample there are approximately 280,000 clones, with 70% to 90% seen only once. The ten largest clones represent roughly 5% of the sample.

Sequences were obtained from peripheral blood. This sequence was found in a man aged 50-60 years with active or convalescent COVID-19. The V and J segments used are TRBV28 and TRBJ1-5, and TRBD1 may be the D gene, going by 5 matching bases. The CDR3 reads CASSLPGGGVEQPQHF. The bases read TGTGCCAGCAGTTTACCTGGTGGAGGGGTCGAACAGCCCCAGCATTTT.